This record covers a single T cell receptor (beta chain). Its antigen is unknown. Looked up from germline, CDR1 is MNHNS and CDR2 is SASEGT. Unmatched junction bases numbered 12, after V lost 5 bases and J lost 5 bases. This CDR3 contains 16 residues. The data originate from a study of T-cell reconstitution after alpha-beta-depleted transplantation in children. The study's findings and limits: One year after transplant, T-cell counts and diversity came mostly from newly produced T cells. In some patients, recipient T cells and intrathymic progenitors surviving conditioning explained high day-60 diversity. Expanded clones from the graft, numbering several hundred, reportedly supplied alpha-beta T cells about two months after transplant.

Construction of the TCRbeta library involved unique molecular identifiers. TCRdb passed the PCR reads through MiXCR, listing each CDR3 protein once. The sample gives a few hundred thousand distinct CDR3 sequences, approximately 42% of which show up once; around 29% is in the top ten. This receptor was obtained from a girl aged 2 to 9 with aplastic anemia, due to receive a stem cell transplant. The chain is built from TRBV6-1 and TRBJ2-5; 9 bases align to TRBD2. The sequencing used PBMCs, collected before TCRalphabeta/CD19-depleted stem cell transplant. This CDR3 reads CASSRPPAGGKETQYF. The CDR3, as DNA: TGTGCCAGCAGTCGCCCCCCAGCGGGGGGAAAGGAGACCCAGTACTTC.